These 25 T cell receptor beta chains came from one sample sequenced in a study of T cells after yellow fever vaccination. TCRdb used MiXCR to reprocess the 5' RACE reads, holding one entry per CDR3 protein. The data contain more than 300,000 distinct CDR3 sequences, around 10% of them seen just once; the ten biggest clones take up roughly 3%. The sequenced sample was CD4+ T cells sorted from PBMCs, obtained 45 days after the yellow fever booster vaccination. The receptors here all came from a man aged 18 to 29 who received the YFV17D yellow fever vaccine.

This clonotype came up a few times. J is TRBJ2-1 and V is TRBV2, with D perhaps being TRBD1 or TRBD2 (5 bases each). The germline V gene encodes CDR1 SNHLY and CDR2 FYNNEI. The CDR3 is made up of 19 amino acids. Between the trimmed V and J ends, which lost 6 bases and 5 bases, there was a span of 29 bases. The CDR3, as DNA: TGTGCCAGCAGCCGAACCCTCGCTCAGGACACGTGGGACGACAATGAGCAGTTCTTC. Translated, it gives CASSRTLAQDTWDDNEQFF.

Comments on this clonotype: A much larger clone lies a single base off, so this may be a read error. The V gene is TRBV6-5, the J gene TRBJ1-3, with D maybe TRBD1 (5 bases). From germline, CDR1 is MNHEY and CDR2 SVGAGI. The CDR3 extends over 18 amino acids. The CDR3 reads CASCYSFRGPLDGNTIYF. The DNA of the CDR3 is TGTGCCAGCTGTTACTCATTCCGGGGCCCGCTCGACGGAAACACCATATATTTT.

About this clonotype itself: Possible read error: a much larger clone is one base away. The V and J genes are TRBV7-2 and TRBJ2-5; 7 bases are shared with TRBD1. Germline CDR1 reads SGHTA; CDR2 reads FQGNSA. Trimming cost V 2 bases and J 6 bases; bases outside gene matches: 9. This CDR3 region has 15 residues. CDR3 DNA sequence: TGTGCCAGCAGCTTACGCTGGACAGGACTGAAGACCCAGTACTTC. It codes for CASSLRWTGLKTQYF.

This clonotype was seen a handful of times. This chain connects TRBV4-2 to TRBJ1-1; possibly TRBD1 for D (5 bases). CDR1 is LGHNA, CDR2 YNFKEQ, per germline. V shed 0 bases and J shed 6 bases, with 14 bases lying between them. This CDR3 spans 15 amino acids. The CDR3 loop is CASSQDSAGSPEAFF. The CDR3 DNA follows: TGTGCCAGCAGCCAAGATAGTGCAGGGTCGCCTGAAGCTTTCTTT.

This clonotype was counted a few times. The chain has TRBV12-3 or TRBV12-4 and TRBJ1-6; 7 bases align to TRBD1. The V segment lost 6 bases and the J segment 3 bases; nucleotides outside the gene matches: 5. This CDR3 spans 15 amino acids. DNA of the CDR3: TGTGCCAGCAGCGGGGGACAGAACTATAATTCACCCCTCCACTTT. This codes for CASSGGQNYNSPLHF.

The chain couples TRBV6-5 to TRBJ2-2; a weak D match, TRBD2 (5 bases). The V gene lost 2 bases and the J gene lost 6 bases, with 13 bases spanning the gap. The CDR3 contains 15 residues. Germline values: CDR1 MNHEY, CDR2 SVGAGI. The CDR3 nucleotides read TGTGCCAGCAGTTACCAAAAAAGGCGGGCCGGGGAGCTGTTTTTT. It translates to CASSYQKRRAGELFF.

This rearrangement joins TRBV5-1 to TRBJ2-3, with 11 bases identical to TRBD2. Germline lookup yields CDR1 SGHRS and CDR2 YFSETQ. The CDR3 length is 17 residues. The V segment lost 4 bases and the J segment 2 bases; nucleotides outside the gene matches: 9. The CDR3 is CASSGLTSGAPTDTQYF. The CDR3 DNA reads TGCGCCAGCAGCGGCCTGACTAGCGGGGCCCCCACAGATACGCAGTATTTT.

The rearrangement uses TRBV19 and TRBJ1-1, with D maybe TRBD1 (5 bases). The CDR3 is made up of 13 amino acids. CDR1 LNHDA and CDR2 SQIVND come from the germline V gene (reference sequence). Between the trimmed V and J ends, which lost 6 bases and 4 bases, there was a span of 12 bases. The CDR3 DNA is TGTGCCAGTAGATCAGACAGCGGCACTGAAGCTTTCTTT. Translating it yields CASRSDSGTEAFF.

The gene calls are TRBV9 and TRBJ2-1, with 8 bases fitting TRBD2. The CDR3 runs to 15 residues. Germline loops: CDR1 SGDLS, CDR2 YYNGEE. The ends lost 0 bases at V and 5 bases at J; junction bases unmatched: 4. The chain's CDR3 is CASSVARGGHNEQFF. The DNA of the CDR3 is TGTGCCAGCAGCGTAGCCCGGGGGGGACACAATGAGCAGTTCTTC.

The V gene is TRBV6-6, the J gene TRBJ1-3; perhaps TRBD1 as D (5 bases). The germline CDR1 and CDR2 sequences are MNHNY and SVGAGI (reference sequence). V was shortened by 0 bases and J by 4 bases, with 13 bases between the two germline ends. This CDR3 is built from 16 residues. The CDR3 loop is CASSYSPPTAGNTIYF. In DNA form, the CDR3 reads TGTGCCAGCAGTTACTCCCCCCCGACAGCCGGAAACACCATATATTTT.

The chain joins TRBV7-3 to TRBJ2-7; weak D call: TRBD1 (6 bases). V lost 7 bases and J lost 4, with 14 bases in between. This CDR3 spans 13 amino acids. CDR1 is SGHTA and CDR2 is FQGTGA in the germline V gene. CDR3 coding DNA: TGTGCCAGCACCAAAACAGGGTCGTACGAGCAGTACTTC. This sequence encodes CASTKTGSYEQYF.

V is TRBV5-1 and J is TRBJ2-4; 9 bases fit TRBD1. The CDR3 has 14 amino acids. Germline trimming cut 4 bases from V and 6 bases from J; bases unmatched to any gene: 5. Germline V gene data show CDR1 as SGHRS and CDR2 as YFSETQ. This CDR3 reads CASSPWTGANIQYF. CDR3 nucleotides: TGCGCCAGCAGCCCGTGGACAGGGGCAAACATTCAGTACTTC.

This clonotype showed up just a few times. The chain uses TRBV29-1 and TRBJ2-5; the D gene is possibly TRBD1 (5 bases). Germline V lookup: CDR1 SQVTM, CDR2 ANQGSEA. The CDR3 is 11 residues long. V lost 7 bases and J 7 bases, leaving 13 bases between the germline ends. CDR3 loop: CSGGPEATQYF. DNA for the CDR3: TGCAGCGGGGGCCCGGAAGCGACCCAGTACTTC.

V gene TRBV2 combines with J gene TRBJ1-2; 8 positions match TRBD1. The CDR3 is 13 residues long. J was trimmed by 8 bases and V by 3 bases; bases with no gene match: 5. Germline V lookup: CDR1 SNHLY, CDR2 FYNNEI. The CDR3: CASSESRQGGYTF. CDR3 DNA: TGTGCCAGCAGTGAGTCTCGACAGGGGGGCTACACCTTC.

The chain links TRBV4-1 to TRBJ2-3; TRBD2 aligns across 9 bases. Per germline, CDR1 MGHRA and CDR2 YSYEKL. Losses at the gene ends were 0 bases for V and 4 bases for J; bases not matched to a gene: 5. The CDR3 spans 16 residues. The DNA of the CDR3 is TGCGCCAGCAGCCAAGATCCGGGACTAGCTGCAGATACGCAGTATTTT. This encodes CASSQDPGLAADTQYF.

This chain links TRBV20-1 with TRBJ1-4; D uncertain. The CDR3 has 13 residues. The V and J ends lost 3 bases and 5 bases respectively, with 10 bases between them. CDR1 is DFQATT, CDR2 SNEGSKA, per germline (reference sequence). DNA for the CDR3: TGCAGTGCTAGTCCCGGACCAAATGAAAAACTGTTTTTT. It encodes CSASPGPNEKLFF.

The chain combines TRBV6-5 with TRBJ2-2; TRBD2 matches at 11 bases. CDR1 and CDR2 from the germline V gene are MNHEY and SVGAGI. This CDR3 spans 18 amino acids. V shed 6 bases, J shed 6 bases, and the junction held 15 bases outside the gene matches. The CDR3 loop is CASSAPELAGVKAGELFF. The CDR3 DNA reads as TGTGCCAGCAGCGCCCCCGAACTAGCGGGGGTTAAGGCCGGGGAGCTGTTTTTT.

This clonotype was counted only a few times. The chain carries TRBV20-1 and TRBJ1-5, with no clear D. Trimming removed 5 bases from V and 4 bases from J, with 12 bases in between. The CDR3 loop spans 13 amino acids. Germline values: CDR1 DFQATT, CDR2 SNEGSKA (reference sequence). The CDR3 nucleotides read TGCAGTGCTCCTAGAAGTCCTAATCAGCCCCAGCATTTT. Translation: CSAPRSPNQPQHF.

This clonotype was counted at least ten times. CDR3 nucleotides: TGCGCCAGCAGCCCCCAGGGGATCATGAACACTGAAGCTTTCTTT. Protein: CASSPQGIMNTEAFF. The chain recombines TRBV4-3 with TRBJ1-1; maybe TRBD1 (6 bases). In germline, CDR1 is LGHNA, CDR2 YSLEER. V gave up 4 bases and J gave up 0 bases, with 12 bases separating them. The CDR3 is made up of 15 amino acids.

The CDR3 reads CASSSFRRSSYNEQFF. CDR3 sequence (DNA): TGTGCCAGCAGCTCGTTCCGGCGAAGCTCCTACAATGAGCAGTTCTTC. The rearrangement joins TRBV7-2 to TRBJ2-1, with no clear D. This CDR3 has 16 residues. V shed 4 bases and J shed 0 bases, with 13 bases lying between them. CDR1 SGHTA and CDR2 FQGNSA come from the germline V gene.

This clonotype has a count of ten or more. V usage is TRBV10-3 and J usage is TRBJ2-1; weak D call: TRBD1 (7 bases). Looked up from germline, CDR1 is ENHRY and CDR2 is SYGVKD. The V gene lost 8 bases and the J gene lost 6 bases, with 17 bases spanning the gap. The length of the CDR3 is 14 residues. The DNA of the CDR3 is TGTGCCATCGGGGGGTCGGACAGGCTCAATGAGCAGTTCTTC. Translated: CAIGGSDRLNEQFF.

The gene calls are TRBV3-1 and TRBJ1-1, with 7 bases lining up with TRBD1. With 4 bases clipped from V and 4 bases from J, the junction kept 6 bases outside the gene matches. Germline V gene lookup returns CDR1 LGHDT and CDR2 YNNKEL (reference sequence). The CDR3 is made up of 14 amino acids. The CDR3 coding sequence is TGTGCCAGCAGCCGACTAGGGGGCGTCACTGAAGCTTTCTTT. Encoded protein: CASSRLGGVTEAFF.

This clonotype was counted only a few times. The chain uses TRBV2 and TRBJ2-7; 8 bases are shared with TRBD1. Germline trimming cut 6 bases from V and 2 bases from J; bases unmatched to any gene: 3. Germline CDR1 and CDR2: SNHLY and FYNNEI. The CDR3 runs to 13 residues. CDR3 region: CASSAGQAYEQYF. DNA of the CDR3: TGTGCCAGCAGCGCGGGACAGGCCTACGAGCAGTACTTC.

The chain employs TRBV5-1 and TRBJ2-5; 12 nucleotides agree with TRBD1. The ends lost 5 bases at V and 5 bases at J; junction bases unmatched: 16. Germline CDR1 and CDR2: SGHRS and YFSETQ. The CDR3 consists of 18 residues. CDR3 amino acids: CASSYAPGQGANAETQYF. DNA for the CDR3: TGCGCCAGCAGTTATGCTCCGGGACAGGGGGCGAATGCGGAGACCCAGTACTTC.

In this sample, this clonotype turned up a few times. The CDR3 bases are TGTGCCAGCAGCTCGGGTCAGACTGCCGAGCAGTTCTTC. It encodes CASSSGQTAEQFF. This chain uses TRBV7-2 with TRBJ2-1, with unresolved D. V dropped 4 bases and J dropped 10 bases, with 14 bases sitting between them. The germline V gene encodes CDR1 SGHTA and CDR2 FQGNSA. The CDR3 contains 13 residues.